Listed below are T cell receptor beta chains from one sample, sequenced in a study of cytotoxic CD8 clonotypes in ibrutinib-treated CLL. Clones were read by immunoSEQ multiplex PCR, and TCRdb kept only the in-frame ones, dropping some. Of fewer than 25,000 clones in the sample, nearly 80% are singletons; the top ten hold around 8.1%. The sequences come from PBMCs, collected before ibrutinib treatment. These receptors all stem from a human donor with chronic lymphocytic leukemia. Each CDR3 is given with its conserved first and last residue. Some rows have no size entry. The others give once, few or many, or a class for an expanded clone.

size,V,CDR3
.,TRBV30,CAWSPGTADNQPQHF
.,TRBV11-2,CASSRDRVHEQYF
once,TRBV2,CASSQLAGGGGYIQYF
.,TRBV27,CASRKNTGYEQYF
.,TRBV7-9,CASSLAARDTQYF
.,TRBV29-1,CSVAAQPVGGYEQYF
.,TRBV10-3,CAISTRDRGDEQYF
.,TRBV5-1,CASSPLEGEDTEAFF
large,TRBV5-1,CASSLGWANEQFF
few,TRBV6-5,CASRWDRKDYGYTF
.,TRBV6-1,CASSDEGLYTDTQYF
.,TRBV5-6,CASSLRPSARDEQFF
.,TRBV19,CASSPTNTDTQYF
.,TRBV12-5,CASGTGQPPYEQYF
.,TRBV10-1,CASSGGTRTNTQYF
.,TRBV7-9,CASSSPRQLLSYEQYF
once,TRBV5-1,CASSLVQDTQYF
.,TRBV19,CASSRSGYEQYF
.,TRBV5-5,CASSLVSNQPQHF
.,TRBV19,CASSIAESRYNEQFF